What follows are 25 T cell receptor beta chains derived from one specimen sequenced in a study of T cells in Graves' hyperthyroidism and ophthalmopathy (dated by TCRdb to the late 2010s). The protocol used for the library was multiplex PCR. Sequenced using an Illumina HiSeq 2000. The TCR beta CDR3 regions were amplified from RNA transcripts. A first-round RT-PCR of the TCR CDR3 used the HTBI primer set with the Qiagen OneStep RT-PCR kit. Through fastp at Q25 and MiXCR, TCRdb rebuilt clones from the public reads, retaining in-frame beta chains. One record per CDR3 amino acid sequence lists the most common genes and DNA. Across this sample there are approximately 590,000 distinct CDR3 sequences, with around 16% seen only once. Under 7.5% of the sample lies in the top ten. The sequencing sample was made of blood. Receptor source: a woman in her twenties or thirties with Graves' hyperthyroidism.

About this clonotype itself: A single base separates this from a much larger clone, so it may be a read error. The DNA of the CDR3 is TGTGCCAGCAGTGCTCGCGCCGGAACGAGGAATGAGCAGTTCTTC. Its protein is CASSARAGTRNEQFF. The rearrangement links TRBV6-2 or TRBV6-3 to TRBJ2-1; D unresolved. V lost 5 bases to trimming and J lost 7 bases, with 18 bases between them. CDR1 MNHEY and CDR2 SVGEGT come from the germline V gene. The CDR3 is 15 residues long.

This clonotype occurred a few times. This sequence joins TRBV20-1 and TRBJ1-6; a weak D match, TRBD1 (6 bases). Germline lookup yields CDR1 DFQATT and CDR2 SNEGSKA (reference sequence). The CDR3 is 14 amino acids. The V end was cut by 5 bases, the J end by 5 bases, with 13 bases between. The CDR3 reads CSAGSGQHNSPLHF. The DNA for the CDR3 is TGCAGTGCTGGGTCAGGACAGCATAATTCACCCCTCCACTTT.

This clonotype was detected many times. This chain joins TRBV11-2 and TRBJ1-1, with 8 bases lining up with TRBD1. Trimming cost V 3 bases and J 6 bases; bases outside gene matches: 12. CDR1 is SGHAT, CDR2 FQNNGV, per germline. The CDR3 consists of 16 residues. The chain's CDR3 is CASSFVLRTGLAEAFF. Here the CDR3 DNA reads TGTGCCAGCAGCTTCGTTCTCCGGACAGGGCTAGCTGAAGCTTTCTTT. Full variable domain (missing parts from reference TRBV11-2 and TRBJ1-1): EAGVAQSPRYKIIEKRQSVAFWCNPISGHATLYWYQQILGQGPKLLIQFQNNGVVDDSQLPKDRFSAERLKGVDSTLKIQPAKLEDSAVYLCASSFVLRTGLAEAFFGQGTRLTVV.

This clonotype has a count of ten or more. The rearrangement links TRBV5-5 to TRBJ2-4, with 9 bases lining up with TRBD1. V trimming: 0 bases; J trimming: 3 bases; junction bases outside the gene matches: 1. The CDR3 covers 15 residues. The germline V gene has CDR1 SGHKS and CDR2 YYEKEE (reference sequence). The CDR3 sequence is CASSLAGQGKNIQYF. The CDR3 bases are TGTGCCAGCAGCTTGGCGGGACAGGGCAAAAACATTCAGTACTTC.

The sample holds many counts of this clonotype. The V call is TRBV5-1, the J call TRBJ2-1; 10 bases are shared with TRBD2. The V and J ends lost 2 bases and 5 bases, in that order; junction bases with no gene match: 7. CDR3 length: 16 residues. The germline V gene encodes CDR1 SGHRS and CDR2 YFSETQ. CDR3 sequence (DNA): TGCGCCAGCAGCTTCGTAGCGGGGGGAGCAAACAATGAGCAGTTCTTC. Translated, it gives CASSFVAGGANNEQFF.

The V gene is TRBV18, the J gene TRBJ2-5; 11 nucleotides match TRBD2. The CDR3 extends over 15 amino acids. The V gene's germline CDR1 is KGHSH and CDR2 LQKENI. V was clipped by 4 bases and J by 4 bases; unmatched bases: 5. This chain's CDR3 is CASSRAGLAGETQYF. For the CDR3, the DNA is TGTGCCAGCTCACGGGCTGGACTAGCGGGAGAGACCCAGTACTTC.

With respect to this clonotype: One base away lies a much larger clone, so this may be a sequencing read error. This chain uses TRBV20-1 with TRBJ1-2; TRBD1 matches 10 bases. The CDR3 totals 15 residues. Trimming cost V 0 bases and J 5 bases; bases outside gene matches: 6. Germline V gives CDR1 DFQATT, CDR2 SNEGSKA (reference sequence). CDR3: CSARDPRQGAYGYTF. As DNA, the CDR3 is TGCAGTGCTAGAGATCCCAGACAGGGGGCGTATGGCTACACCTTC.

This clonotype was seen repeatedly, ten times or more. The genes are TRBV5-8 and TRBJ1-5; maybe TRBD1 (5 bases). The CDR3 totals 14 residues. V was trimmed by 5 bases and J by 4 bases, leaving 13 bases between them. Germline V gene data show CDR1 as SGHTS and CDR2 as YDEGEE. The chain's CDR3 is CASRGPVGNQPQHF. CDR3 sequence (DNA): TGTGCCAGCAGGGGACCTGTGGGTAATCAGCCCCAGCATTTT.

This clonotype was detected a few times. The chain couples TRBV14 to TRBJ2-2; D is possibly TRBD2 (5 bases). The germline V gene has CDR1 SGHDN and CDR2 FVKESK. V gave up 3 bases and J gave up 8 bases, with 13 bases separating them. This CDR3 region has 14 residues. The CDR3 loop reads CASSQRLSFGELFF. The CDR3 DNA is TGTGCCAGCAGCCAGAGACTAAGTTTTGGGGAGCTGTTTTTT.

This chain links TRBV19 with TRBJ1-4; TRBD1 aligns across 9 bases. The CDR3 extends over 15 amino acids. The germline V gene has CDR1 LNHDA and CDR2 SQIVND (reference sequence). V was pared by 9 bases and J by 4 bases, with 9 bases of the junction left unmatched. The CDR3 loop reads CASTGQGLINEKLFF. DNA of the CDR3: TGTGCCAGCACCGGACAGGGGTTGATTAATGAAAAACTGTTTTTT.

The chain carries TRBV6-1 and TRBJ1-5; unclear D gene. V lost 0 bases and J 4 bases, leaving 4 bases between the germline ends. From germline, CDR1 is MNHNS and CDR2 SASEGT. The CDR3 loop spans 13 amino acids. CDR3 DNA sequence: TGTGCCAGCAGTGAAGCCAGGAATCAGCCCCAGCATTTT. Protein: CASSEARNQPQHF.

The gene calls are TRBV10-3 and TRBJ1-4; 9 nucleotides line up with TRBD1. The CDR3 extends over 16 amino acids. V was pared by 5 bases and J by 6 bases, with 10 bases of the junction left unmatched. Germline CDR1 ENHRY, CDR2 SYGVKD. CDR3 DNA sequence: TGTGCCATCAGTCCGAAGGGACAGGGACTGGATGAAAAACTGTTTTTT. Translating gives CAISPKGQGLDEKLFF.

The CDR3 DNA follows: TGCAGTGCTAGAGGGCTCGCGGGAGGGCTCTCCAATGAGCAGTTCTTC. Translation: CSARGLAGGLSNEQFF. The rearrangement links TRBV20-1 to TRBJ2-1, with 9 bases that match TRBD2. Unmatched junction bases numbered 10, after V lost 1 base and J lost 6 bases. This CDR3 region has 16 residues. Germline lookup yields CDR1 DFQATT and CDR2 SNEGSKA (reference sequence).

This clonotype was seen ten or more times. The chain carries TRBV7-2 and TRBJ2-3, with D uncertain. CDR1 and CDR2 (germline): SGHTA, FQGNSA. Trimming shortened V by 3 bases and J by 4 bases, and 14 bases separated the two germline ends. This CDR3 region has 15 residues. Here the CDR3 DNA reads TGTGCCAGCAGCTTCAGGTCTGAAGCCGCAGATACGCAGTATTTT. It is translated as CASSFRSEAADTQYF.

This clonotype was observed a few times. CDR3 loop: CASSLGLAGVSAFSNTGELFF. The CDR3 nucleotides are TGTGCCAGCAGCCTCGGACTAGCGGGAGTGAGCGCGTTTTCGAACACCGGGGAGCTGTTTTTT. The V call is TRBV14, the J call TRBJ2-2; 13 bases agree with TRBD2. Losses at the gene ends were 4 bases for V and 0 bases for J; bases not matched to a gene: 14. CDR3 size: 21 residues. Per germline, CDR1 SGHDN and CDR2 FVKESK.

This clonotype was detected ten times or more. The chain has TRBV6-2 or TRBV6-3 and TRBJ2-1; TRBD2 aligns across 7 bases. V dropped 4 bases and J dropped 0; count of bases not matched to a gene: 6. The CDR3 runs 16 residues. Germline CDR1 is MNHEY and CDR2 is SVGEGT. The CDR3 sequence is CASSSPSGSSYNEQFF. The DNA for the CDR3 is TGTGCCAGCAGTTCGCCTAGCGGAAGCTCCTACAATGAGCAGTTCTTC.

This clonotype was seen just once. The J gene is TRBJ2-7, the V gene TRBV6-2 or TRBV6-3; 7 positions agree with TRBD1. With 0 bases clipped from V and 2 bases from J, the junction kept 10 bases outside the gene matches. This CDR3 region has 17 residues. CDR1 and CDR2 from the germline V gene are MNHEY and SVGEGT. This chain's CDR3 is CASSYSIEGGLAYEQYF. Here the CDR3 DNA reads TGTGCCAGCAGTTACTCTATCGAAGGGGGCTTGGCCTACGAGCAGTACTTC.

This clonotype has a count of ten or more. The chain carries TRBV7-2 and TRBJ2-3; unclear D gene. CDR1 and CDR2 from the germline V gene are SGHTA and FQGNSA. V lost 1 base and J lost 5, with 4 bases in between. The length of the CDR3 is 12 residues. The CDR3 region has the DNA TGTGCCAGCAGCTTAGGGAGAGATACGCAGTATTTT. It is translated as CASSLGRDTQYF. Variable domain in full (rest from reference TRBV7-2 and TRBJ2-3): GAGVSQSPSNKVTEKGKDVELRCDPISGHTALYWYRQSLGQGLEFLIYFQGNSAPDKSGLPSDRFSAERTGGSVSTLTIQRTQQEDSAVYLCASSLGRDTQYFGPGTRLTVL.

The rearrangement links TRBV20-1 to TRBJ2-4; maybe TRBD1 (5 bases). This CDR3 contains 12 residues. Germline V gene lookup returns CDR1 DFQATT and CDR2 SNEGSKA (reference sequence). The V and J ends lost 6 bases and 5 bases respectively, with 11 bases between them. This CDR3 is CSAAVRENIQYF. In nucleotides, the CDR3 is TGCAGTGCCGCTGTCAGGGAAAACATTCAGTACTTC.

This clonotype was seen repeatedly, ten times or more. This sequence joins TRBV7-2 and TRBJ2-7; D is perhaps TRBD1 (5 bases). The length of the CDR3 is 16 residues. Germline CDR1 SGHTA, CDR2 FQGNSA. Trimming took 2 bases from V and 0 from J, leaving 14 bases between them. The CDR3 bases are TGTGCCAGCAGCTTATGGGCAGGGCCAAGCTCCTACGAGCAGTACTTC. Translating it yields CASSLWAGPSSYEQYF.

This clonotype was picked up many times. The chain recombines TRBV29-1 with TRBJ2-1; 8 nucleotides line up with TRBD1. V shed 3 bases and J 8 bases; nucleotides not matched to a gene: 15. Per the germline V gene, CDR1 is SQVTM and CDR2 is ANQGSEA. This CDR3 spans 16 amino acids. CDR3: CSVDRVWPGGGDEQFF. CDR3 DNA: TGCAGCGTTGATCGGGTCTGGCCAGGGGGCGGGGATGAGCAGTTCTTC.

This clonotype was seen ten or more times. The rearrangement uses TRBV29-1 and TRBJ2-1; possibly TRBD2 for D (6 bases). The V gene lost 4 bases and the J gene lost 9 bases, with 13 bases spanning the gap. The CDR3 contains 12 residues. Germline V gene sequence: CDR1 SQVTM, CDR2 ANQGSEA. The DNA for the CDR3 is TGCAGCGTTGGTCTAGCGCTCACTGAGCAGTTCTTC. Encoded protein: CSVGLALTEQFF.

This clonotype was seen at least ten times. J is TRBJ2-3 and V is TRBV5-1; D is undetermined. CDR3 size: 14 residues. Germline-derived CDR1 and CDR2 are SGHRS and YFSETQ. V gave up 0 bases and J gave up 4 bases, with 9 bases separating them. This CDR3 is CASSLDYAPDTQYF. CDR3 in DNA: TGCGCCAGCAGCTTGGACTACGCCCCAGATACGCAGTATTTT.

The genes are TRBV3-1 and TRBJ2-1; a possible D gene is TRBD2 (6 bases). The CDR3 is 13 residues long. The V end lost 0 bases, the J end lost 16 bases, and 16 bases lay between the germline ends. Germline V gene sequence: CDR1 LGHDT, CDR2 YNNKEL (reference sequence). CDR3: CASSQDRATREFF. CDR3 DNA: TGTGCCAGCAGCCAAGACCGGGCTACGCGGGAATTCTTC.

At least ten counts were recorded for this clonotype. The CDR3 sequence is CSARSVATEAFF. The CDR3 nucleotides are TGCAGTGCTAGATCAGTTGCGACTGAAGCTTTCTTT. This chain uses TRBV20-1 with TRBJ1-1; D gene ambiguous. Looked up from germline, CDR1 is DFQATT and CDR2 is SNEGSKA (reference sequence). This CDR3 has 12 residues. V lost 2 bases, J lost 5 bases, and 9 bases lay in between.